The next 27 T cell receptor beta chains were all read from a single sample in a study of T cells in Graves' hyperthyroidism and ophthalmopathy. Using RNA transcripts as the source, TCR beta CDR3 regions were amplified. The TCR CDR3 was amplified in a first-round RT-PCR using the HTBI primer set. TCRdb used MiXCR to reprocess the multiplex PCR reads, holding one entry per CDR3 protein. The sample has 450,000 to 550,000 distinct CDR3 sequences; 24% are singletons. The sample comprised blood. These receptor sequences come from a woman aged 30 to 39 with Graves' ophthalmopathy.

The V call is TRBV19, the J call TRBJ1-1; 8 nucleotides agree with TRBD1. V gave up 7 bases and J gave up 5 bases; unmatched junction bases: 6. Germline V lookup: CDR1 LNHDA, CDR2 SQIVND (reference sequence). CDR3 length: 13 amino acids. The chain's CDR3 is CASNAGGGTEAFF. The CDR3 region has the DNA TGTGCCAGTAACGCAGGGGGCGGAACTGAAGCTTTCTTT. Drawing the rest from reference TRBV19 and TRBJ1-1, the complete variable domain is DGGITQSPKYLFRKEGQNVTLSCEQNLNHDAMYWYRQDPGQGLRLIYYSQIVNDFQKGDIAEGYSVSREKKESFPLTVTSAQKNPTAFYLCASNAGGGTEAFFGQGTRLTVV.

The chain couples TRBV2 to TRBJ2-7; D perhaps matches TRBD2 (5 bases). V shed 3 bases and J shed 0 bases, with 15 bases lying between them. CDR1 is SNHLY and CDR2 is FYNNEI in the germline V gene. This CDR3 has 16 residues. The CDR3 coding sequence is TGTGCCAGCAGTGAGTCGGGCGGGTATCCCTCCTACGAGCAGTACTTC. Its translation is CASSESGGYPSYEQYF.

This clonotype was picked up a small number of times. DNA for the CDR3: TGTGCCAGCAGTTACTCGGCGAGGGGGCGCGACGATGGCTACACCTTC. Protein sequence: CASSYSARGRDDGYTF. The chain joins TRBV6-5 to TRBJ1-2, with TRBD1 matching over 7 bases. Germline CDR1 is MNHEY and CDR2 is SVGAGI. With 0 bases clipped from V and 6 bases from J, the junction kept 10 bases outside the gene matches. The CDR3 is 16 residues long.

The chain has TRBV28 and TRBJ2-4; D is unclear. Germline CDR1 and CDR2: MDHEN and SYDVKM. This CDR3 has 17 amino acids. V lost 2 bases and J lost 0, with 14 bases in between. CDR3 sequence reads: CASSLVASVIAKNIQYF. CDR3 sequence (DNA): TGTGCCAGCAGTTTAGTGGCTAGTGTGATAGCCAAAAACATTCAGTACTTC.

This clonotype has at least ten counts. The V and J genes are TRBV10-1 and TRBJ2-1; a weak D match, TRBD2 (6 bases). This CDR3 region has 16 residues. Looked up from germline, CDR1 is WNHNN and CDR2 is SYGVQD (reference sequence). V lost 3 bases to trimming and J lost 7 bases, with 19 bases between them. For the CDR3, the DNA is TGCGCCAGCAGTGACGGAGCGGCGGGGACCTGGAATGAGCAGTTCTTC. It is translated as CASSDGAAGTWNEQFF.

This clonotype was observed at least ten times. The CDR3 bases are TGTGCCAGCAGCCAGGGGACAGGGGGGTTGACTGAAGCTTTCTTT. It translates to CASSQGTGGLTEAFF. This chain joins TRBV16 and TRBJ1-1; TRBD1 matches at 11 bases. Germline lookup yields CDR1 KGHSY and CDR2 FQNENV. This CDR3 contains 15 residues. After removal of 3 bases from V and 5 bases from J, the junction contained 5 bases not matched to a gene.

In its sample, this clonotype was seen many times. The genes are TRBV27 and TRBJ1-1; possibly TRBD1 for D (5 bases). This CDR3 region has 12 residues. V was cut by 6 bases and J by 7 bases, with 12 bases left in between. CDR1 is MNHEY, CDR2 SMNVEV, per germline (reference sequence). CDR3 nucleotide sequence: TGTGCCAGCAGGGGGGACGCGAGTGAAGCTTTCTTT. Translating gives CASRGDASEAFF.

This clonotype was seen ten or more times. The rearrangement links TRBV6-5 to TRBJ2-7, with D possibly matching TRBD2 (5 bases). The CDR3 consists of 11 residues. Trimming removed 4 bases from V and 6 bases from J, with 7 bases in between. Germline CDR1 and CDR2: MNHEY and SVGAGI. This chain's CDR3 is CASSSSPEQYF. CDR3 nucleotides: TGTGCCAGCAGTTCTAGCCCCGAGCAGTACTTC.

The table lists this clonotype with a few counts. This could be a read error, since a much larger clone is one nucleotide away. The rearrangement uses TRBV4-2 and TRBJ2-7; 9 nucleotides line up with TRBD1. V dropped 8 bases and J dropped 6; count of bases not matched to a gene: 14. The CDR3 runs to 15 residues. Per the germline V gene, CDR1 is LGHNA and CDR2 is YNFKEQ. CDR3 bases: TGTGCCAGCTGCCTTTACAGGGGGCAGGCGTTCGAGCAGTACTTC. Its protein is CASCLYRGQAFEQYF.

This clonotype occurred many times. J is TRBJ1-2 and V is TRBV6-1; no clear D. The V and J ends lost 6 bases and 8 bases respectively, with 22 bases between them. In germline, CDR1 is MNHNS, CDR2 SASEGT. This CDR3 is built from 15 residues. The CDR3 loop is CASSPRAENARGYTF. In DNA, the CDR3 is TGTGCCAGCAGCCCCCGGGCCGAAAACGCCAGGGGCTACACCTTC.

In its sample, this clonotype was seen a few times. The CDR3 is CASSPEGGANRGTQYF. CDR3 in DNA: TGTGCCAGCTCACCGGAAGGAGGGGCCAATCGCGGGACCCAGTACTTC. The V gene is TRBV18, the J gene TRBJ2-5; D perhaps matches TRBD2 (6 bases). The ends were cut back, 3 bases at V and 7 bases at J, with 21 bases in the middle. The CDR3 has 16 amino acids. From germline, CDR1 is KGHSH and CDR2 LQKENI.

Many counts were recorded for this clonotype. The rearrangement uses TRBV7-8 and TRBJ2-7; D is ambiguous. The CDR3 has 13 amino acids. V was cut by 8 bases and J by 0 bases, with 11 bases left in between. Germline-derived CDR1 and CDR2 are SGHVS and FQNEAQ. In DNA, the CDR3 is TGTGCCAGCTTCGGTATGTTCTCCTACGAGCAGTACTTC. Translating gives CASFGMFSYEQYF. Full variable domain (outside the CDR3, taken from reference TRBV7-8 and TRBJ2-7): GAGVSQSPRYKVAKRGQDVALRCDPISGHVSLFWYQQALGQGPEFLTYFQNEAQLDKSGLPSDRFFAERPEGSVSTLKIQRTQQEDSAVYLCASFGMFSYEQYFGPGTRLTVT.

The CDR3 DNA follows: TGTGCCAGCAGGGGGTCCGGGACCTACGAGCAGTACTTC. Its protein is CASRGSGTYEQYF. The gene calls are TRBV6-1 and TRBJ2-7; D is possibly TRBD2 (5 bases). Trimming took off 6 bases at V and 2 bases at J, with 11 bases between the two ends. In germline, CDR1 is MNHNS, CDR2 SASEGT. This CDR3 is 13 amino acids long.

This chain links TRBV5-1 with TRBJ2-4; 8 bases fit TRBD2. J was trimmed by 7 bases and V by 4 bases; bases with no gene match: 7. Germline loops: CDR1 SGHRS, CDR2 YFSETQ. The CDR3 contains 14 residues. CDR3 sequence: CASSVDGGGNIQYF. CDR3 bases: TGCGCCAGCAGCGTAGACGGGGGGGGGAACATTCAGTACTTC.

At least ten counts were recorded for this clonotype. The genes are TRBV20-1 and TRBJ1-5; a weak D match, TRBD1 (6 bases). Trimming left V 3 bases short and J 6 bases short, with 15 bases between. The CDR3 loop spans 14 amino acids. CDR1 DFQATT and CDR2 SNEGSKA come from the germline V gene (reference sequence). The DNA of the CDR3 is TGCAGTGCTAGGGAACCTCAGGGGCCTCAGCCCCAGCATTTT. Its protein product is CSAREPQGPQPQHF.

This clonotype was recorded a few times. The V call is TRBV27, the J call TRBJ1-5, with TRBD1 as a possible D gene (5 bases). Trimming shortened V by 6 bases and J by 6 bases, and 18 bases separated the two germline ends. The CDR3 spans 15 residues. CDR1 is MNHEY and CDR2 is SMNVEV in the germline V gene (reference sequence). In DNA form, the CDR3 reads TGTGCCAGCAGACCCGGGGGAGGGATAAGTCAGCCCCAGCATTTT. Its translation is CASRPGGGISQPQHF.

This clonotype was seen at least ten times. The DNA for the CDR3 is TGCGCCAGCAGCTTGGGGGTGGCCACTGAAGCTTTCTTT. The encoded protein is CASSLGVATEAFF. The rearrangement uses TRBV5-1 and TRBJ1-1; D unresolved. The CDR3 totals 13 residues. Germline-derived CDR1 and CDR2 are SGHRS and YFSETQ. The ends were cut back, 0 bases at V and 4 bases at J, with 7 bases in the middle.

This clonotype appeared many times. The chain employs TRBV6-5 and TRBJ1-6; 8 nucleotides line up with TRBD1. V dropped 2 bases and J dropped 10; count of bases not matched to a gene: 7. CDR1 is MNHEY, CDR2 SVGAGI, per germline. This CDR3 has 15 amino acids. The DNA for the CDR3 is TGTGCCAGCAGTTACAATGCAGGGGGCGTATCACCCCTCCACTTT. It codes for CASSYNAGGVSPLHF.

The chain carries TRBV9 and TRBJ2-7; D gene ambiguous. The V end was cut by 0 bases, the J end by 2 bases, with 9 bases between. Per germline, CDR1 SGDLS and CDR2 YYNGEE. This CDR3 spans 14 amino acids. DNA of the CDR3: TGTGCCAGCAGCGTAGCAGGAACTACCTACGAGCAGTACTTC. Amino acid sequence: CASSVAGTTYEQYF.

In its sample, this clonotype was seen a few times. The chain employs TRBV6-1 and TRBJ2-7, with D perhaps given as TRBD1 or TRBD2 (5 bases each). Germline V lookup: CDR1 MNHNS, CDR2 SASEGT. CDR3 size: 15 residues. The germline V and J ends were trimmed by 7 bases and 2 bases, with 18 bases remaining between them. CDR3 nucleotide sequence: TGTGCCAGCACCCGAGGTGGGCAGGGACCCTACGAGCAGTACTTC. This gives the protein CASTRGGQGPYEQYF.

Remarks on this clonotype: Just one base apart from a much larger clone, this may be a read error. The chain has TRBV7-9 and TRBJ1-1, with 8 nucleotides matching TRBD1. CDR1 and CDR2 from the germline V gene are SEHNR and FQNEAQ (reference sequence). The CDR3 totals 13 residues. This CDR3 is CACSVTGDTEAFF. Written as DNA, the CDR3 is TGTGCCTGCAGCGTGACAGGGGACACTGAAGCTTTCTTT.

Points on this clonotype: One end of the junction is discordant with germline, which a read error may explain. The CDR3 reads CASRGAGTVGETKYF. The CDR3 region has the DNA TGTGCCAGCAGGGGAGCCGGGACAGTCGGGGAGACCAAGTACTTC. This rearrangement joins TRBV12-3 or TRBV12-4 to TRBJ2-5; 7 bases line up with TRBD1. The CDR3 has 15 amino acids.

This clonotype was counted at least ten times. The V call is TRBV7-8, the J call TRBJ1-1; D not resolved. V lost 0 bases to trimming and J lost 1 base, with 9 bases between them. From germline, CDR1 is SGHVS and CDR2 FQNEAQ. The CDR3 has 15 amino acids. As DNA, the CDR3 is TGTGCCAGCAGCTTAGCGGAGGCAACGAACACTGAAGCTTTCTTT. This codes for CASSLAEATNTEAFF.

The chain links TRBV12-3 or TRBV12-4 to TRBJ1-2, with D hard to call. Trimming left V 5 bases short and J 4 bases short, with 14 bases between. This CDR3 has 14 amino acids. CDR3 loop: CASSLGLNFYGYTF. The CDR3 DNA is TGTGCCAGCAGTCTAGGGCTGAATTTCTATGGCTACACCTTC.

The chain employs TRBV9 and TRBJ2-7; D ambiguous. V shed 0 bases and J shed 7 bases, with 17 bases lying between them. This CDR3 spans 15 amino acids. Germline CDR1 is SGDLS and CDR2 is YYNGEE. CDR3 loop: CASSVGATFQGEQYF. The CDR3, as DNA: TGTGCCAGCAGCGTAGGAGCCACCTTTCAAGGGGAGCAGTACTTC. The complete variable domain, with remaining parts taken from reference TRBV9 and TRBJ2-7, reads DSGVTQTPKHLITATGQRVTLRCSPRSGDLSVYWYQQSLDQGLQFLIQYYNGEERAKGNILERFSAQQFPDLHSELNLSSLELGDSALYFCASSVGATFQGEQYFGPGTRLTVT.

CDR3 loop: CASTGTVVYEQYF. The CDR3 DNA sequence: TGTGCCTCCACCGGGACAGTTGTCTACGAGCAGTACTTC. The J gene is TRBJ2-7, the V gene TRBV28; 7 bases align to TRBD1. The CDR3 is made up of 13 amino acids. V dropped 11 bases and J dropped 3; count of bases not matched to a gene: 10. Germline loops: CDR1 MDHEN, CDR2 SYDVKM.

This clonotype was found many times. The rearrangement links TRBV11-2 to TRBJ1-1; tentative D call: TRBD1 (5 bases). The CDR3 length is 14 residues. V gave up 1 base and J gave up 5 bases, with 11 bases separating them. The germline V gene has CDR1 SGHAT and CDR2 FQNNGV. For the CDR3, the DNA is TGTGCCAGCAGCTTAGGGCCATGGGGGACTGAAGCTTTCTTT. Translation gives CASSLGPWGTEAFF.